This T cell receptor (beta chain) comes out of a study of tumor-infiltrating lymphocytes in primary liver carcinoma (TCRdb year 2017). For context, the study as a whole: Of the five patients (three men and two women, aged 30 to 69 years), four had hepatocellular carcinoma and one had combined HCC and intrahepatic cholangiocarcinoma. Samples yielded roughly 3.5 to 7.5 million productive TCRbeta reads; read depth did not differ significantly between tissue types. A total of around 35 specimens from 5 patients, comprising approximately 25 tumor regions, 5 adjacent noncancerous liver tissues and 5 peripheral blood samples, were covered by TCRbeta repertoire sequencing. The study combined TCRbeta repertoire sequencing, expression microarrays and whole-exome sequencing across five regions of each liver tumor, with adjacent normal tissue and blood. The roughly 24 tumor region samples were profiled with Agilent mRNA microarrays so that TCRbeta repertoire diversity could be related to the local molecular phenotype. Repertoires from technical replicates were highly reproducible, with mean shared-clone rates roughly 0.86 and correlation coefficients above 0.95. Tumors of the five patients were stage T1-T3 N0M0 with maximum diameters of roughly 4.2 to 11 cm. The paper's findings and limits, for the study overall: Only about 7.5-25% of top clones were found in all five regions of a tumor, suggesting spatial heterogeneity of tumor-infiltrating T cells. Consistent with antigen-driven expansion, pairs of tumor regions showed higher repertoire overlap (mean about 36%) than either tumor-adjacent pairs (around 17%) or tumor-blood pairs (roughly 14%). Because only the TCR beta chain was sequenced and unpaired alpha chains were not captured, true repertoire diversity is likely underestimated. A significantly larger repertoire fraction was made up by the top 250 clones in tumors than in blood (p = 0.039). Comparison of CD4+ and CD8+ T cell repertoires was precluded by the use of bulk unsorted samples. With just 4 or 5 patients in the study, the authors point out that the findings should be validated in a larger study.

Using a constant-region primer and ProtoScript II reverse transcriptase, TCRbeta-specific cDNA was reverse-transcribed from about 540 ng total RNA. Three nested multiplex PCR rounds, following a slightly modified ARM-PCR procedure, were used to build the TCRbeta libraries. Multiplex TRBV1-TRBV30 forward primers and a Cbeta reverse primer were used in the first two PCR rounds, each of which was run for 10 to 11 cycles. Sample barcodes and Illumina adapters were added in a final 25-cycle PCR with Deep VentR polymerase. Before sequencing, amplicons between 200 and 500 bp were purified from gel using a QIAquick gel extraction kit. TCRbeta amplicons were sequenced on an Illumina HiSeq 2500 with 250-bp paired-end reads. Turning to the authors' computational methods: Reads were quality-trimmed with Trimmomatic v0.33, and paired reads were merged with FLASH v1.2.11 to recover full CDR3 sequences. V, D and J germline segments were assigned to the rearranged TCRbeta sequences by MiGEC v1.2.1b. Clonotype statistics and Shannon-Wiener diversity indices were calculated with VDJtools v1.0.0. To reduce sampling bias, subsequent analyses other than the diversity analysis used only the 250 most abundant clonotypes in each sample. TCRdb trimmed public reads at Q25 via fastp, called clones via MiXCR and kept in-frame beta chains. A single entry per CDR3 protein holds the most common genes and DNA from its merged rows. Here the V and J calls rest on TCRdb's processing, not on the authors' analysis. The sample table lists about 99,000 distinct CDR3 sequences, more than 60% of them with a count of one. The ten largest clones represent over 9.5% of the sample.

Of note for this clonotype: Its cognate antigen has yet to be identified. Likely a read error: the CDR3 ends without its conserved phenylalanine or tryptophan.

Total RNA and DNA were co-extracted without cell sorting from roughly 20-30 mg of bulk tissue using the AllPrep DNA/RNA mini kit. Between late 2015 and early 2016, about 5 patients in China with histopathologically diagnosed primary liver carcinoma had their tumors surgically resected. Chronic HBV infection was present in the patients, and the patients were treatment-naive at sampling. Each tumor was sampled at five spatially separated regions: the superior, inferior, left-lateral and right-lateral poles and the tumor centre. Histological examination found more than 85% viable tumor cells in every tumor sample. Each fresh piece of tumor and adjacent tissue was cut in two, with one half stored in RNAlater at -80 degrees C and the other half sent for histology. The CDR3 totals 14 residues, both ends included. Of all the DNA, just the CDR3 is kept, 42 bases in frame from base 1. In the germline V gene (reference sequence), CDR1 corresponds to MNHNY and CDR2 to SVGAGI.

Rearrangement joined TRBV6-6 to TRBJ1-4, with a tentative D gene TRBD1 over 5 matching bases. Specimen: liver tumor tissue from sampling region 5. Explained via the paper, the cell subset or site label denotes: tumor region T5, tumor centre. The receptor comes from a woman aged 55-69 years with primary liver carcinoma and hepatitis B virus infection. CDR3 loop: CASSVGQGGEKLFY. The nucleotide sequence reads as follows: TGTGCGAGCAGCGTCGGGCAGGGAGGTGAAAAACTGTTTTAT.